What follows are 20 T cell receptor beta chains derived from one specimen sequenced in a study of T cells in localized non-small cell lung cancer. The repertoire was sequenced with immunoSEQ multiplex PCR; TCRdb's copy has only in-frame clones and lacks some. The sample consists of about 40,000 clones, around nine tenths of them appearing once. The sample here was peripheral blood, taken before any cancer treatment. These receptors were collected from a man between 18 and 49 years old with stage I lung adenocarcinoma.

The CDR3 DNA reads as TGTGCCAGCAGTGTTCAGATCCGGGGTGGATTTGATGGCTACACCTTC. It codes for CASSVQIRGGFDGYTF. The rearrangement links TRBV27 to TRBJ1-2; D ambiguous. Germline CDR1 MNHEY, CDR2 SMNVEV (reference sequence). The CDR3 is 16 amino acids. Trimming stripped 5 bases from V and 6 bases from J, with 22 bases between.

In this sample, this clone turned up once. The CDR3 loop is CASSTEMQSPSGTQYF. CDR3 bases: TGTGCCAGCAGCACCGAGATGCAGTCCCCATCAGGGACCCAGTACTTC. This rearrangement joins TRBV7-6 to TRBJ2-5, with D unclear. V lost 5 bases, J lost 7 bases, and 23 bases lay in between. CDR1 and CDR2 from the germline V gene are SGHVS and FNYEAQ. CDR3 length equals 16 residues.

This clone was observed a single time. The rearrangement joins TRBV14 to TRBJ1-2, with no clear D. V gave up 3 bases and J gave up 4 bases, with 6 bases separating them. The CDR3 sequence is 12 residues long. Germline CDR1 SGHDN, CDR2 FVKESK. DNA of the CDR3: TGTGCCAGCAGCCAGCTATCCTATGGCTACACCTTC. It yields the protein CASSQLSYGYTF.

This clone was recorded a few times. The rearrangement links TRBV25-1 to TRBJ2-5, with TRBD1 as a possible D gene (5 bases). Germline CDR1 reads MGHDK; CDR2 reads SYGVNS. V lost 5 bases to trimming and J lost 4 bases, with 23 bases between them. CDR3 length equals 17 residues. The CDR3 DNA reads as TGTGCCAGCAGTCCCTTACCTAGTTTAGGGGTGGCAGAGACCCAGTACTTC. Its protein product is CASSPLPSLGVAETQYF.

The chain recombines TRBV7-6 with TRBJ1-4; 7 bases agree with TRBD1. In germline, CDR1 is SGHVS, CDR2 FNYEAQ. The V and J ends lost 5 bases and 4 bases, in that order; junction bases with no gene match: 4. This CDR3 has 14 amino acids. CDR3 DNA: TGTGCCAGCAGCGGGGACAGTCGTAATGAAAAACTGTTTTTT. It encodes CASSGDSRNEKLFF.

This rearrangement joins TRBV2 to TRBJ2-5; 9 nucleotides match TRBD2. V lost 7 bases and J lost 5; bases outside the gene matches: 11. CDR3 size: 15 residues. The V gene's germline CDR1 is SNHLY and CDR2 FYNNEI. The CDR3, as DNA: TGTGCCAGCACCCGACGCGGGGGGGGGTCGGAGACCCAGTACTTC. Its protein is CASTRRGGGSETQYF. The variable domain in full, with the rest retrieved from reference TRBV2 and TRBJ2-5, is EPEVTQTPSHQVTQMGQEVILRCVPISNHLYFYWYRQILGQKVEFLVSFYNNEISEKSEIFDDQFSVERPDGSNFTLKIRSTKLEDSAMYFCASTRRGGGSETQYFGPGTRLLVL.

This clone occurred a few times. The rearrangement uses TRBV5-6 and TRBJ1-6; D ambiguous. Germline V gene data show CDR1 as SGHDT and CDR2 as YYEEEE. The CDR3 has 12 residues. Trimming left V 4 bases short and J 15 bases short, with 14 bases between. The CDR3 is CASSRDRRFLHF. As DNA, the CDR3 is TGTGCCAGCAGCCGTGACCGGCGATTCCTCCACTTT.

This chain uses TRBV5-1 with TRBJ2-5; D is ambiguous. This CDR3 is built from 15 residues. Germline CDR1 and CDR2: SGHRS and YFSETQ. Trimming left V 2 bases short and J 1 base short, with 12 bases between. The CDR3 nucleotides read TGCGCCAGCAGCTTTCTAGGAGCGTCCCAAGAGACCCAGTACTTC. Its protein product is CASSFLGASQETQYF.

V is TRBV7-2 and J is TRBJ2-1, with TRBD2 identical over 11 bases. The V segment lost 7 bases and the J segment 15 bases; nucleotides outside the gene matches: 17. The germline V gene encodes CDR1 SGHTA and CDR2 FQGNSA. This CDR3 contains 15 residues. The CDR3 DNA sequence: TGTGCCAGCATTCCCGGTTTTCTAGCGGGGGGTGGAGGGTTCTTC. Translating gives CASIPGFLAGGGGFF. The full variable domain, its missing parts supplied by reference TRBV7-2 and TRBJ2-1, is GAGVSQSPSNKVTEKGKDVELRCDPISGHTALYWYRQSLGQGLEFLIYFQGNSAPDKSGLPSDRFSAERTGGSVSTLTIQRTQQEDSAVYLCASIPGFLAGGGGFFGPGTRLTVL.

V is TRBV7-2 and J is TRBJ1-1; D is undetermined. CDR1 is SGHTA and CDR2 is FQGNSA in the germline V gene. This CDR3 region has 15 residues. V gave up 4 bases and J gave up 1 base, with 13 bases separating them. The CDR3 nucleotides read TGTGCCAGCAGCTCAAGCCAGGACGGGAACACTGAAGCTTTCTTT. Its protein product is CASSSSQDGNTEAFF. Drawing the rest from reference TRBV7-2 and TRBJ1-1, the complete variable domain is GAGVSQSPSNKVTEKGKDVELRCDPISGHTALYWYRQSLGQGLEFLIYFQGNSAPDKSGLPSDRFSAERTGGSVSTLTIQRTQQEDSAVYLCASSSSQDGNTEAFFGQGTRLTVV.

The gene calls are TRBV27 and TRBJ2-7, with TRBD2 matching over 8 bases. CDR3 length equals 14 residues. Looked up from germline, CDR1 is MNHEY and CDR2 is SMNVEV (reference sequence). The ends lost 6 bases at V and 3 bases at J; junction bases unmatched: 7. CDR3 residues: CASRGGGRLYEQYF. CDR3 coding DNA: TGTGCCAGCAGGGGCGGGGGGAGACTCTACGAGCAGTACTTC.

The chain has TRBV5-1 and TRBJ2-5; 10 bases match TRBD2. Unmatched junction bases numbered 4, after V lost 1 base and J lost 1 base. This CDR3 comprises 16 residues. Germline loops: CDR1 SGHRS, CDR2 YFSETQ. The CDR3 nucleotides are TGCGCCAGCAGCTTGATAGCGGGGGGTCCCCAAGAGACCCAGTACTTC. Amino acids: CASSLIAGGPQETQYF.

CDR3 sequence reads: CASHDRGPATQYF. As DNA, the CDR3 is TGTGCCAGCCACGACAGGGGGCCGGCTACGCAGTATTTT. This sequence joins TRBV19 and TRBJ2-3; TRBD1 aligns across 10 bases. This CDR3 contains 13 residues. J gave up 8 bases and V 9 bases, and 8 bases lay outside the gene matches. Germline assignment: CDR1 LNHDA and CDR2 SQIVND (reference sequence).

The DNA for the CDR3 is TGTGCCAGCAGTATAGCGGGGGCTATATACGAGCAGTACTTC. Protein product: CASSIAGAIYEQYF. The chain recombines TRBV6-6 with TRBJ2-7, with 9 bases that match TRBD2. The length of the CDR3 is 14 residues. Germline-derived CDR1 and CDR2 are MNHNY and SVGAGI (reference sequence). V shed 5 bases, J shed 4 bases, and the junction held 6 bases outside the gene matches.

This clone was picked up a small number of times. V usage is TRBV7-9 and J usage is TRBJ2-4; TRBD1 agrees at 8 bases. The CDR3 consists of 16 residues. Unmatched junction bases numbered 8, after V lost 1 base and J lost 6 bases. Germline-derived CDR1 and CDR2 are SEHNR and FQNEAQ (reference sequence). The CDR3 sequence: CASSLDTGGFVNIQYF. The CDR3 nucleotides are TGTGCCAGCAGCTTAGATACAGGGGGATTCGTAAACATTCAGTACTTC.

This rearrangement joins TRBV7-9 to TRBJ1-1, with 7 bases that match TRBD1. Germline CDR1 reads SEHNR; CDR2 reads FQNEAQ (reference sequence). With 3 bases clipped from V and 3 bases from J, the junction kept 4 bases outside the gene matches. This CDR3 comprises 14 residues. CDR3 nucleotides: TGTGCCAGCAGCTTCGGAGGGGGCTACACTGAAGCTTTCTTT. Residues: CASSFGGGYTEAFF.

This chain joins TRBV7-2 and TRBJ2-1, with D possibly TRBD2 on 5 matching bases. CDR3 length: 14 amino acids. The V and J ends lost 6 bases and 6 bases respectively, with 15 bases between them. Germline-derived CDR1 and CDR2 are SGHTA and FQGNSA. This CDR3 is CASSGSAPGNEQFF. The CDR3 nucleotides read TGTGCCAGCAGTGGGAGCGCTCCGGGCAATGAGCAGTTCTTC.

This chain uses TRBV11-2 with TRBJ1-1; TRBD1 agrees at 7 bases. This CDR3 spans 13 amino acids. CDR1 is SGHAT, CDR2 FQNNGV, per germline. The ends lost 7 bases at V and 0 bases at J; junction bases unmatched: 2. The CDR3 loop is CASKGTVNTEAFF. Here the CDR3 DNA reads TGTGCCAGCAAGGGGACAGTGAACACTGAAGCTTTCTTT.

This clone was observed a few times. The gene calls are TRBV5-4 and TRBJ1-2; D may be TRBD1 (5 bases). In germline, CDR1 is SGHNT, CDR2 YYREEE (reference sequence). The V end lost 4 bases, the J end lost 2 bases, and 9 bases lay between the germline ends. This CDR3 comprises 13 residues. CDR3 region: CASSPTANYGYTF. In DNA, the CDR3 is TGTGCCAGCAGCCCGACAGCCAACTATGGCTACACCTTC.

The V call is TRBV9, the J call TRBJ2-3; D is perhaps TRBD1 (5 bases). The germline V gene encodes CDR1 SGDLS and CDR2 YYNGEE. The CDR3 sequence is 12 residues long. The V and J ends lost 4 bases and 4 bases respectively, with 7 bases between them. The DNA for the CDR3 is TGTGCCAGCAGCACAGGTCCAGATACGCAGTATTTT. Amino acids: CASSTGPDTQYF.